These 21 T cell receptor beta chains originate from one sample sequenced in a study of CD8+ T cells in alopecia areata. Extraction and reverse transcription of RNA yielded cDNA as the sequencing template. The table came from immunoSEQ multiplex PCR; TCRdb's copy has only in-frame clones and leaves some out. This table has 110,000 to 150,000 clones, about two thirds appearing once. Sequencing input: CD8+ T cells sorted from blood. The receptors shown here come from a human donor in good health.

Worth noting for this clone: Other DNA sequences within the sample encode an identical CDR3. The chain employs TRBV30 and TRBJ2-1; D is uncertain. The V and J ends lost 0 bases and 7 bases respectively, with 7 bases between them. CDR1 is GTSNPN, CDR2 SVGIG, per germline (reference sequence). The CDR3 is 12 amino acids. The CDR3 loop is CAWSVLGNEQFF. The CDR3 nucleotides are TGTGCCTGGAGTGTATTGGGGAATGAGCAGTTCTTC.

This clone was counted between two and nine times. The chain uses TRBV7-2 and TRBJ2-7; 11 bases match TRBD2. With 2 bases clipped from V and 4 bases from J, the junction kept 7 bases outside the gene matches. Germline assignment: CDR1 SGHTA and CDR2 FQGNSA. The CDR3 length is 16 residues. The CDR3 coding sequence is TGTGCCAGCAGCTTAACTCTAGCGGGAGGCCCATACGAGCAGTACTTC. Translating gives CASSLTLAGGPYEQYF.

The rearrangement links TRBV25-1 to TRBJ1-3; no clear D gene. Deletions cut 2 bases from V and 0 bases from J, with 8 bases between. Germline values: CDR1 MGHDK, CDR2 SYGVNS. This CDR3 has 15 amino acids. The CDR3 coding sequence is TGTGCCAGCAGTGAACATCACTACTCTGGAAACACCATATATTTT. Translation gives CASSEHHYSGNTIYF.

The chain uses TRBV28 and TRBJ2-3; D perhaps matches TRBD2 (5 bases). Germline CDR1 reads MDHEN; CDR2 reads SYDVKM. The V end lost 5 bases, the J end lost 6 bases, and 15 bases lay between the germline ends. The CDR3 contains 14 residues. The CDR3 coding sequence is TGTGCCAGCAGTCAAGGTGGGAGTAAGGATACGCAGTATTTT. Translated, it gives CASSQGGSKDTQYF.

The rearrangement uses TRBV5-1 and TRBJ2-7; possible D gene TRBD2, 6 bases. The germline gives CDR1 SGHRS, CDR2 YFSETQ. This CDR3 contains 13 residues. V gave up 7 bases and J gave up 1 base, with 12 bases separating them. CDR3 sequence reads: CASRAGGSYEQYF. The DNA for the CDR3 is TGCGCCAGCCGAGCAGGAGGGTCCTACGAGCAGTACTTC.

The CDR3 sequence: CASSESRRQGDEQYF. CDR3 nucleotides: TGTGCCAGCAGTGAATCGAGGAGGCAGGGGGACGAGCAGTACTTC. The chain is built from TRBV25-1 and TRBJ2-7; 7 bases map to TRBD1. Germline V gene lookup returns CDR1 MGHDK and CDR2 SYGVNS. V trimming: 1 base; J trimming: 5 bases; junction bases outside the gene matches: 8. There are 15 residues in the CDR3.

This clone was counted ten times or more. In nucleotides, the CDR3 is TGTGCCAGCAGTGGCAGCGGAAGCTCCTACAATGAGCAGTTCTTC. Amino acids: CASSGSGSSYNEQFF. The rearrangement links TRBV6-4 to TRBJ2-1; D possibly corresponds to TRBD2 (5 bases). This CDR3 has 15 amino acids. V dropped 4 bases and J dropped 0 bases, with 10 bases sitting between them. The V gene's germline CDR1 is MRHNA and CDR2 SNTAGT.

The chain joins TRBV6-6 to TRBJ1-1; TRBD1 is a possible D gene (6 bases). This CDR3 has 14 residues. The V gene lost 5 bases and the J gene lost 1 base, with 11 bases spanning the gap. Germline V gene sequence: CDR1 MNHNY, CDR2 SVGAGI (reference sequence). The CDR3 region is CASSRGFGNTEAFF. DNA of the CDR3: TGTGCCAGCAGTAGGGGGTTCGGGAACACTGAAGCTTTCTTT.

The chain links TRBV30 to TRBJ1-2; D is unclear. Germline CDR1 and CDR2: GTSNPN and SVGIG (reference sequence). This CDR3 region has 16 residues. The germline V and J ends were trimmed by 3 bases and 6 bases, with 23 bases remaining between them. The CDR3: CAWSPPVGSLGHGYTF. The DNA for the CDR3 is TGTGCCTGGAGCCCCCCGGTGGGGTCATTAGGGCATGGCTACACCTTC.

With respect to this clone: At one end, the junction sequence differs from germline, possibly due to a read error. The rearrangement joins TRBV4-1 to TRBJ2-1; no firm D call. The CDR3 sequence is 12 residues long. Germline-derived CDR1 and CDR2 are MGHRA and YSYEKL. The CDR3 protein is CASSLGSNEQFF. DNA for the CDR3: TGTGCCAGCAGCTTAGGCAGCAATGAGCAGTTCTTC.

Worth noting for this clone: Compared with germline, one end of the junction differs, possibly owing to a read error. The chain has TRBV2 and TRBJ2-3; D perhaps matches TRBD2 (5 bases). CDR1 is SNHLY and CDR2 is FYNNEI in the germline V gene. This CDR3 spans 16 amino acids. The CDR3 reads CASSEWLAEYTDTQYF. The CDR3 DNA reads TGTGCCAGCAGTGAATGGCTAGCCGAATACACAGATACACAGTATTTT.

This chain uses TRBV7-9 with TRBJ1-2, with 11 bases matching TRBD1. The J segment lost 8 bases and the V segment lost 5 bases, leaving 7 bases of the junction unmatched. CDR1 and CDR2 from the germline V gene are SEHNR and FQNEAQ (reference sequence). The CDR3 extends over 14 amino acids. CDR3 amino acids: CASSPWTGGDGYTF. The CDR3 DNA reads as TGTGCCAGCAGCCCCTGGACAGGGGGCGACGGCTACACCTTC.

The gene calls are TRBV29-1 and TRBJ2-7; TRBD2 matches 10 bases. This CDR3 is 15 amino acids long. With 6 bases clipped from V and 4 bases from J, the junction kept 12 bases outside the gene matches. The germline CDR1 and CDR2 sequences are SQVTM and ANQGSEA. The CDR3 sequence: CSVVLTGLADYEQYF. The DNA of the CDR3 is TGCAGCGTGGTCCTTACTGGACTAGCGGATTACGAGCAGTACTTC.

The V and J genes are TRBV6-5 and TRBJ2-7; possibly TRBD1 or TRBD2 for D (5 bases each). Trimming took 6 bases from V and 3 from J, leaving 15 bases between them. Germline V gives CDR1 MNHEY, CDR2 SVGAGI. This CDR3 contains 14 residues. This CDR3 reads CASSYHRTYYEQYF. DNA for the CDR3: TGTGCCAGCAGCTATCACAGGACTTACTACGAGCAGTACTTC.

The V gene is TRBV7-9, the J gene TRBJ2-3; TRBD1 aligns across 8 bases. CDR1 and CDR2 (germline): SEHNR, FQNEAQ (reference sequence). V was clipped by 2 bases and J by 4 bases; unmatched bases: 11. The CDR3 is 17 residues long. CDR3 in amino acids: CASSLPGGGQAPDTQYF. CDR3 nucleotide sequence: TGTGCCAGCAGCTTACCGGGTGGGGGACAGGCCCCAGATACGCAGTATTTT.

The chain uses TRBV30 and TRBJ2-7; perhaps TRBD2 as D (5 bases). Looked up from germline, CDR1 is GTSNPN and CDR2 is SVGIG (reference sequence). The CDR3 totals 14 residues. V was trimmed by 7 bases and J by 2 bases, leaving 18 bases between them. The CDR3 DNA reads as TGTGCCTCCCCTTGGGAGTTCGCCGCCTACGAGCAGTACTTC. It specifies CASPWEFAAYEQYF.

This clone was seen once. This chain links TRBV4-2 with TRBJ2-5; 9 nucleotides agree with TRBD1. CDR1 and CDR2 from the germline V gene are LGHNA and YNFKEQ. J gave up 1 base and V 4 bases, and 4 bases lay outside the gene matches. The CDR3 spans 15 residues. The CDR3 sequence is CASSPGTGIQETQYF. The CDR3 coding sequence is TGTGCCAGCAGCCCGGGGACAGGGATCCAAGAGACCCAGTACTTC.

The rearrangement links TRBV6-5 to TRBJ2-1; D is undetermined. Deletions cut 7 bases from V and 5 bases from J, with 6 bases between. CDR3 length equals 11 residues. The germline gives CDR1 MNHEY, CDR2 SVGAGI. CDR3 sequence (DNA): TGTGCCAGCATCAGGCACAATGAGCAGTTCTTC. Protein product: CASIRHNEQFF.

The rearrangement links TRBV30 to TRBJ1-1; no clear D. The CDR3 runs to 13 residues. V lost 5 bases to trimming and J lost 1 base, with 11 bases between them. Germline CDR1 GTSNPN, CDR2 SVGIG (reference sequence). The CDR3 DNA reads TGTGCCTGGTCCTGGACCCGGAACACTGAAGCTTTCTTT. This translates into CAWSWTRNTEAFF.

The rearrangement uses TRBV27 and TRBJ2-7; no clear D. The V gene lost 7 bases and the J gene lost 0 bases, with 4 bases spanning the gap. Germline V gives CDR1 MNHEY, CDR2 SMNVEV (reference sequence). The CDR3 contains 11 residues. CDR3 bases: TGTGCCAGCAAGGGCTCCTACGAGCAGTACTTC. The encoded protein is CASKGSYEQYF.

The CDR3 here is CASSLGYTDTQYF. The CDR3 nucleotides are TGTGCCAGCAGTTTAGGGTACACAGATACGCAGTATTTT. The rearrangement links TRBV27 to TRBJ2-3; D is uncertain. Trimming cost V 2 bases and J 2 bases, with 5 bases left between them. In germline, CDR1 is MNHEY, CDR2 SMNVEV (reference sequence). CDR3 size: 13 residues.